Listed here are 14 T cell receptor beta chains from one sample, sequenced in a study of T-cell reconstitution after alpha-beta-depleted transplantation in children (dated by TCRdb to 2016 to 2017). The sample's treatment or condition label, decoded: allogeneic hematopoietic cell transplantation with graft depleted of TCRalphabeta T cells and CD19 B cells. The library was generated by PCR. Sequencing was carried out with an Illumina HiSeq 2500. To normalize quantification of the TCRbeta repertoire, the TCR libraries were built with molecular barcoding that relied on unique molecular identifiers. Using fastp at Q25 and MiXCR, TCRdb reprocessed the public reads and kept productive beta chains. CDR3 protein duplicates are merged, each entry listing the most common genes and DNA. This sample comprises fewer than 250,000 distinct CDR3 sequences, approximately 19% of them detected only once. The top ten hold around 44% of the sample.

Sequences were derived from PBMCs, mostly from graft donor cells, sampled 360 days after TCRalphabeta/CD19-depleted stem cell transplant. These receptors came from a male patient aged 2 to 10 who had a stem cell transplant for acute lymphoblastic leukemia, so the T cells may come from the graft donor.

The table lists this clonotype with many counts. The chain combines TRBV12-3 or TRBV12-4 with TRBJ2-7; a weak D match, TRBD1 (5 bases). Trimming shortened V by 5 bases and J by 7 bases, and 9 bases separated the two germline ends. This CDR3 region has 11 residues. The CDR3 region has the DNA TGTGCCAGCAGTCCCGGACAAGAGCAGTACTTC. Amino acid sequence: CASSPGQEQYF.

V gene TRBV18 combines with J gene TRBJ2-3; D is undetermined. Germline V gives CDR1 KGHSH, CDR2 LQKENI. Trimming shortened V by 2 bases and J by 2 bases, and 8 bases separated the two germline ends. The CDR3 is made up of 14 amino acids. The CDR3 region is CASSPARFTDTQYF. In DNA form, the CDR3 reads TGTGCCAGCTCACCAGCCAGATTCACAGATACGCAGTATTTT. The full variable domain, rest sourced from reference TRBV18 and TRBJ2-3, is NAGVMQNPRHLVRRRGQEARLRCSPMKGHSHVYWYRQLPEEGLKFMVYLQKENIIDESGMPKERFSAEFPKEGPSILRIQQVVRGDSAAYFCASSPARFTDTQYFGPGTRLTVL.

At least ten counts were recorded for this clonotype. The chain is built from TRBV5-1 and TRBJ2-1, with 7 bases fitting TRBD1. V lost 5 bases to trimming and J lost 4 bases; unmatched junction nucleotides: 0. The length of the CDR3 is 12 residues. Germline CDR1 and CDR2: SGHRS and YFSETQ. As DNA, the CDR3 is TGCGCCAGCAGGACAGGGTACAATGAGCAGTTCTTC. It yields the protein CASRTGYNEQFF.

This clonotype appeared a few times. V is TRBV11-2 and J is TRBJ2-5, with D possibly TRBD1 on 5 matching bases. The germline V and J ends were trimmed by 1 base and 1 base, with 7 bases remaining between them. Germline V gene sequence: CDR1 SGHAT, CDR2 FQNNGV. The CDR3 is 14 amino acids. The CDR3 nucleotides are TGTGCCAGCAGCTTAGGACAGCCCCAAGAGACCCAGTACTTC. It encodes CASSLGQPQETQYF. The whole variable domain, remainder taken from reference TRBV11-2 and TRBJ2-5, is EAGVAQSPRYKIIEKRQSVAFWCNPISGHATLYWYQQILGQGPKLLIQFQNNGVVDDSQLPKDRFSAERLKGVDSTLKIQPAKLEDSAVYLCASSLGQPQETQYFGPGTRLLVL.

This clonotype was picked up many times. V and J are TRBV7-2 and TRBJ2-4; D gene unclear. CDR3 size: 15 residues. Trimming left V 5 bases short and J 2 bases short, with 13 bases between. From germline, CDR1 is SGHTA and CDR2 FQGNSA. The CDR3 sequence: CASSPLAPSKNIQYF. In nucleotides, the CDR3 is TGTGCCAGCAGCCCCCTTGCCCCGTCCAAAAACATTCAGTACTTC. Drawing the rest from reference TRBV7-2 and TRBJ2-4, the complete variable domain is GAGVSQSPSNKVTEKGKDVELRCDPISGHTALYWYRQSLGQGLEFLIYFQGNSAPDKSGLPSDRFSAERTGGSVSTLTIQRTQQEDSAVYLCASSPLAPSKNIQYFGAGTRLSVL.

This chain joins TRBV20-1 and TRBJ1-4; weak D call: TRBD1 (6 bases). V was clipped by 0 bases and J by 7 bases, with 12 bases between them. Germline loops: CDR1 DFQATT, CDR2 SNEGSKA (reference sequence). The CDR3 is 14 residues long. The CDR3 sequence: CSARDVGALEKLFF. The CDR3 coding sequence is TGCAGTGCTAGAGATGTGGGGGCTCTTGAAAAACTGTTTTTT.

The table lists this clonotype with a few counts. V usage is TRBV18 and J usage is TRBJ2-7, with D unresolved. CDR3 length: 14 residues. The V end lost 3 bases, the J end lost 6 bases, and 15 bases lay between the germline ends. Germline loops: CDR1 KGHSH, CDR2 LQKENI. The CDR3 sequence is CASSPTDRHVEQYF. The CDR3 DNA sequence: TGTGCCAGCTCACCCACCGATCGGCATGTCGAGCAGTACTTC.

This clonotype was seen a handful of times. The chain couples TRBV25-1 to TRBJ2-3; D may be TRBD2 (6 bases). Between the trimmed V and J ends, which lost 1 base and 7 bases, there was a span of 15 bases. The germline gives CDR1 MGHDK, CDR2 SYGVNS. The CDR3 is 15 amino acids. Here the CDR3 reads CASSELSGGLHTQYF. Here the CDR3 DNA reads TGTGCCAGCAGTGAATTGTCCGGGGGTCTTCATACGCAGTATTTT. The complete variable domain, with remaining parts taken from reference TRBV25-1 and TRBJ2-3, reads EADIYQTPRYLVIGTGKKITLECSQTMGHDKMYWYQQDPGMELHLIHYSYGVNSTEKGDLSSESTVSRIRTEHFPLTLESARPSHTSQYLCASSELSGGLHTQYFGPGTRLTVL.

This clonotype has more than one count but fewer than ten. This chain joins TRBV20-1 and TRBJ1-2; no clear D gene. This CDR3 is built from 13 residues. Germline CDR1 and CDR2: DFQATT and SNEGSKA (reference sequence). Between the trimmed V and J ends, which lost 1 base and 0 bases, there was a span of 6 bases. The CDR3 sequence is CSARVPANYGYTF. The DNA for the CDR3 is TGCAGTGCTAGAGTTCCGGCTAACTATGGCTACACCTTC.

This clonotype was found a few times. The chain is built from TRBV28 and TRBJ1-5, with 7 bases fitting TRBD1. There are 13 residues in the CDR3. With V trimmed by 8 bases and J by 3 bases, 4 bases remained unmatched. The germline gives CDR1 MDHEN, CDR2 SYDVKM. The CDR3, as DNA: TGTGCCAGCTACAGGGGACCCAATCAGCCCCAGCATTTT. It specifies CASYRGPNQPQHF.

The chain is built from TRBV20-1 and TRBJ2-7; D perhaps matches TRBD2 (5 bases). Germline V gives CDR1 DFQATT, CDR2 SNEGSKA (reference sequence). V lost 3 bases and J 5 bases, leaving 11 bases between the germline ends. The CDR3 is 12 amino acids. CDR3 region: CSASPTSDEQYF. CDR3 coding DNA: TGCAGTGCTAGTCCTACTAGTGACGAGCAGTACTTC.

The rearrangement uses TRBV5-1 and TRBJ1-6; D not certain. This CDR3 is 12 amino acids long. Trimming removed 4 bases at V and 10 bases at J, with 9 bases between. Per germline, CDR1 SGHRS and CDR2 YFSETQ. The CDR3 reads CASSPTGSPLHF. DNA of the CDR3: TGCGCCAGCAGCCCCACGGGGTCACCCCTCCACTTT.

The CDR3 bases are TGTGCCAGCACCCAGACCCGGGACAAGGCTTATAGCACAGATACGCAGTATTTT. Translation: CASTQTRDKAYSTDTQYF. The V and J genes are TRBV27 and TRBJ2-3, with D perhaps matching TRBD1 (6 bases). Germline V gene sequence: CDR1 MNHEY, CDR2 SMNVEV (reference sequence). The CDR3 has 18 amino acids. The germline V and J ends were trimmed by 7 bases and 0 bases, with 23 bases remaining between them.

The gene calls are TRBV4-3 and TRBJ2-3, with a possible D match to TRBD1 (5 bases). There are 14 residues in the CDR3. V lost 4 bases and J 4 bases, leaving 12 bases between the germline ends. Germline V CDR1 and CDR2: LGHNA, YSLEER. The CDR3 loop reads CASSPGQFADTQYF. In nucleotides, the CDR3 is TGCGCCAGCAGCCCCGGACAATTTGCAGATACGCAGTATTTT.